Each of the 21 T cell receptor beta chains below was sequenced from the same sample in a study of T cell changes during pregnancy in multiple sclerosis. Method: immunoSEQ multiplex PCR; TCRdb's copy keeps in-frame clones and lacks some. Of 85,000 to 120,000 clones in the sample, 91% were seen once. Sequencing was performed on peripheral blood, taken before pregnancy. The receptor set was obtained from a female donor with multiple sclerosis, enrolled in a pregnancy study.

Only a few counts were recorded for this clone. The chain is built from TRBV30 and TRBJ1-3, with 8 bases identical to TRBD1. CDR1 and CDR2 from the germline V gene are GTSNPN and SVGIG (reference sequence). After removal of 4 bases from V and 2 bases from J, the junction contained 1 base not matched to a gene. There are 13 residues in the CDR3. In DNA form, the CDR3 reads TGTGCCTGGATGGACAGGGCTGGAAACACCATATATTTT. This translates into CAWMDRAGNTIYF.

The chain is built from TRBV6-6 and TRBJ2-5, with D unclear. The germline V gene encodes CDR1 MNHNY and CDR2 SVGAGI (reference sequence). The V and J ends lost 2 bases and 5 bases respectively, with 6 bases between them. The CDR3 is made up of 12 amino acids. The CDR3 protein is CASSYLSETQYF. In DNA form, the CDR3 reads TGTGCCAGCAGTTACCTTTCGGAGACCCAGTACTTC.

The chain links TRBV14 to TRBJ1-3, with D perhaps TRBD1 (5 bases). The CDR3 length is 16 residues. Germline CDR1 SGHDN, CDR2 FVKESK. Trimming took 3 bases from V and 4 from J, leaving 16 bases between them. In nucleotides, the CDR3 is TGTGCCAGCAGCCAGCGGACACATCTCTCCGGAAACACCATATATTTT. Translated, it gives CASSQRTHLSGNTIYF.

The rearrangement joins TRBV28 to TRBJ2-2, with D maybe TRBD1 (6 bases). The CDR3 is 14 residues long. V shed 6 bases and J shed 4 bases, with 12 bases lying between them. The germline CDR1 and CDR2 sequences are MDHEN and SYDVKM. The CDR3 sequence is CASRLDRLTGELFF. In DNA form, the CDR3 reads TGTGCCAGCAGACTAGACAGGCTCACCGGGGAGCTGTTTTTT.

The chain combines TRBV6-6 with TRBJ2-5; D is perhaps TRBD2 (6 bases). CDR3 size: 14 residues. Trimming stripped 6 bases from V and 7 bases from J, with 18 bases between. Germline V CDR1 and CDR2: MNHNY, SVGAGI (reference sequence). CDR3 residues: CASRRDSDGGTQYF. In DNA form, the CDR3 reads TGTGCCAGCAGACGGGACTCCGACGGAGGGACCCAGTACTTC.

The chain uses TRBV9 and TRBJ2-7; the D gene is possibly TRBD1 (6 bases). The CDR3 is made up of 14 amino acids. Germline V lookup: CDR1 SGDLS, CDR2 YYNGEE. V was cut by 2 bases and J by 3 bases, with 12 bases left in between. The CDR3, as DNA: TGTGCCAGCAGCGTCACCGACAGGAACTACGAGCAGTACTTC. Translating gives CASSVTDRNYEQYF.

The chain links TRBV15 to TRBJ2-7; 10 nucleotides align to TRBD2. The V and J ends lost 0 bases and 4 bases, in that order; junction bases with no gene match: 6. In germline, CDR1 is LNHNV, CDR2 YYDKDF (reference sequence). The CDR3 has 16 residues. In nucleotides, the CDR3 is TGTGCCACCAGCAGAGATTGGCTAGCGGGAGCTTACGAGCAGTACTTC. This sequence encodes CATSRDWLAGAYEQYF.

The rearrangement uses TRBV7-2 and TRBJ2-7, with D possibly TRBD2 on 6 matching bases. CDR1 and CDR2 (germline): SGHTA, FQGNSA. Trimming shortened V by 1 base and J by 5 bases, and 15 bases separated the two germline ends. The CDR3 totals 15 residues. In DNA form, the CDR3 reads TGTGCCAGCAGCTTAGGAGGGACTGTAGTCAACGAGCAGTACTTC. Translation: CASSLGGTVVNEQYF.

V is TRBV6-5 and J is TRBJ2-5, with 11 bases identical to TRBD2. V was pared by 0 bases and J by 2 bases, with 2 bases of the junction left unmatched. Germline CDR1 reads MNHEY; CDR2 reads SVGAGI. This CDR3 has 16 residues. The CDR3 coding sequence is TGTGCCAGCAGTTACTCCCTAGCGGGAGGTCAAGAGACCCAGTACTTC. As protein: CASSYSLAGGQETQYF.

The chain joins TRBV14 to TRBJ1-5; 8 nucleotides align to TRBD1. Unmatched junction bases numbered 3, after V lost 4 bases and J lost 4 bases. This CDR3 is built from 14 residues. In germline, CDR1 is SGHDN, CDR2 FVKESK. The chain's CDR3 is CASSRTGLNQPQHF. The CDR3 DNA reads as TGTGCCAGCAGCCGGACAGGGTTAAATCAGCCCCAGCATTTT.

This chain joins TRBV10-1 and TRBJ2-7; 8 bases match TRBD1. There are 14 residues in the CDR3. Germline CDR1 reads WNHNN; CDR2 reads SYGVQD (reference sequence). V lost 0 bases, J lost 3 bases, and 1 base stayed unmatched. CDR3 bases: TGCGCCAGCAGTGAGTCAACAGGGGGCTACGAGCAGTACTTC. This codes for CASSESTGGYEQYF.

This chain joins TRBV10-3 and TRBJ2-1, with 12 bases that match TRBD1. Germline V gene data show CDR1 as ENHRY and CDR2 as SYGVKD. Unmatched junction bases numbered 7, after V lost 7 bases and J lost 6 bases. The CDR3 has 15 residues. CDR3 nucleotide sequence: TGTGCCATCACCAAGGGACAGGGGGCTGGCAATGAGCAGTTCTTC. Protein product: CAITKGQGAGNEQFF.

This clone was recorded a few times. The chain recombines TRBV4-1 with TRBJ1-2, with D hard to call. This CDR3 contains 14 residues. Trimming cost V 1 base and J 0 bases, with 6 bases left between them. Germline V gives CDR1 MGHRA, CDR2 YSYEKL. The CDR3 coding sequence is TGCGCCAGCAGCCAAGTTACAGCTAACTATGGCTACACCTTC. It specifies CASSQVTANYGYTF.

The chain carries TRBV7-9 and TRBJ1-2, with a weak D call TRBD1 (6 bases). V lost 4 bases to trimming and J lost 4 bases, with 10 bases between them. From germline, CDR1 is SEHNR and CDR2 FQNEAQ (reference sequence). The CDR3 contains 13 residues. The CDR3 DNA reads as TGTGCCAGCAGCTACTACAGGGCCTATGGCTACACCTTC. Translation gives CASSYYRAYGYTF.

V gene TRBV6-1 combines with J gene TRBJ1-5; 11 nucleotides line up with TRBD1. The CDR3 sequence is 15 residues long. Germline values: CDR1 MNHNS, CDR2 SASEGT. V gave up 5 bases and J gave up 5 bases; unmatched junction bases: 5. In DNA, the CDR3 is TGTGCCAGCAGTTGGACAGGGGGCTTCGATCAGCCCCAGCATTTT. Translation gives CASSWTGGFDQPQHF.

V gene TRBV9 combines with J gene TRBJ2-7, with 7 nucleotides matching TRBD2. V was pared by 2 bases and J by 9 bases, with 14 bases of the junction left unmatched. CDR3 length: 15 amino acids. In germline, CDR1 is SGDLS, CDR2 YYNGEE. The CDR3 DNA reads TGTGCCAGCAGCGTCGAGCCCAGCGGGAACCTCGCGCAGTACTTC. It codes for CASSVEPSGNLAQYF.

This clone came up a few times. In DNA, the CDR3 is TGTGCCAGTACTCTCTCTCCGAGGAGCAATCAGCCCCAGCATTTT. Translation gives CASTLSPRSNQPQHF. The chain couples TRBV19 to TRBJ1-5, with D hard to call. The CDR3 extends over 15 amino acids. Germline V lookup: CDR1 LNHDA, CDR2 SQIVND (reference sequence). V shed 7 bases and J shed 1 base, with 14 bases lying between them.

The chain employs TRBV5-1 and TRBJ2-1; D gene ambiguous. The V gene lost 0 bases and the J gene lost 0 bases, with 10 bases spanning the gap. The CDR3 runs 16 residues. Germline CDR1 and CDR2: SGHRS and YFSETQ. The CDR3 sequence is CASSLGGRSSYNEQFF. The CDR3 DNA follows: TGCGCCAGCAGCTTGGGAGGCCGGAGCTCCTACAATGAGCAGTTCTTC.

V and J are TRBV7-3 and TRBJ2-3; possibly TRBD2 for D (6 bases). Trimming stripped 5 bases from V and 3 bases from J, with 15 bases between. The germline CDR1 and CDR2 sequences are SGHTA and FQGTGA. CDR3 length equals 15 residues. CDR3 DNA sequence: TGTGCCAGCAGCCCTGGACTATTGGTAACAGATACGCAGTATTTT. Protein product: CASSPGLLVTDTQYF. The variable domain in full, with the rest retrieved from reference TRBV7-3 and TRBJ2-3, is GAGVSQTPSNKVTEKGKYVELRCDPISGHTALYWYRQSLGQGPEFLIYFQGTGAADDSGLPNDRFFAVRPEGSVSTLKIQRTERGDSAVYLCASSPGLLVTDTQYFGPGTRLTVL.

V gene TRBV5-1 combines with J gene TRBJ1-1; 8 bases map to TRBD1. This CDR3 contains 14 residues. V lost 2 bases to trimming and J lost 5 bases; unmatched junction nucleotides: 5. CDR1 and CDR2 (germline): SGHRS, YFSETQ. The CDR3 region has the DNA TGCGCCAGCAGCTTAGACAGGGGTAAAACTGAAGCTTTCTTT. This codes for CASSLDRGKTEAFF.

CDR3 region: CASSWSTEAFF. CDR3 nucleotides: TGTGCCAGCAGTTGGAGCACTGAAGCTTTCTTT. V usage is TRBV6-5 and J usage is TRBJ1-1; the D is unclear. The V gene's germline CDR1 is MNHEY and CDR2 SVGAGI. This CDR3 contains 11 residues. V lost 4 bases and J lost 4, with 4 bases in between.